The 23 T cell receptor beta chains reported below all come from one sample, sequenced in a study of molecular identifiers for immune sequencing clone quantification (dated by TCRdb to the late 2010s). Library preparation was by PCR. Sequencing was performed on a NextSeq 500. The raw public data were reprocessed by TCRdb itself: fastp quality trimming at Q25, MiXCR clonotype calling, in-frame beta chains only. When rows share a CDR3 protein, they turn into one entry using the most common DNA and genes. The sample has approximately 630,000 distinct CDR3 sequences on record, roughly 27% of them singletons. The leading ten clones occupy about 0.73% of the sample. Sequenced material: naive CD8+ T cells from blood, with Jurkat cell RNA spiked in. The cell subset or site label here, explained by the study, means: FACS-sorted CD8+CD4-CCR7+CD45RA+ naive T cells. Receptors originate from a human donor in good health. Some libraries in this study had Jurkat cell RNA spiked in.

Only a few counts were recorded for this clonotype. The V gene is TRBV20-1, the J gene TRBJ2-7, with D tentatively TRBD2 (5 bases). Germline CDR1 and CDR2: DFQATT and SNEGSKA (reference sequence). The V gene lost 0 bases and the J gene lost 0 bases, with 12 bases spanning the gap. The CDR3 loop spans 15 amino acids. CDR3 protein: CSARDLLGSSYEQYF. The CDR3 DNA reads TGCAGTGCTAGAGATCTTTTGGGGAGCTCCTACGAGCAGTACTTC.

This clonotype was seen repeatedly, ten times or more. The gene calls are TRBV4-3 and TRBJ2-7; D gene ambiguous. The germline V gene has CDR1 LGHNA and CDR2 YSLEER. Trimming pared 0 bases from V and 6 bases from J, leaving 12 bases between. This CDR3 is built from 14 residues. The CDR3 spells CASSQDGSLGEQYF. As DNA, the CDR3 is TGCGCCAGCAGCCAAGACGGCAGTCTAGGCGAGCAGTACTTC.

Ten or more counts support this clonotype. In nucleotides, the CDR3 is TGCGCCAGCAGCTTGGAATTTGTAGGACGGAAGAACACTGAAGCTTTCTTT. Its protein is CASSLEFVGRKNTEAFF. The genes are TRBV5-1 and TRBJ1-1, with D hard to call. This CDR3 contains 17 residues. Germline V gene data show CDR1 as SGHRS and CDR2 as YFSETQ. Trimming shortened V by 0 bases and J by 1 base, and 16 bases separated the two germline ends.

Worth noting for this clonotype: A much larger clone lies one base from this, so it may be a read error. The J gene is TRBJ1-1, the V gene TRBV7-2; no clear D. Germline V gene lookup returns CDR1 SGHTA and CDR2 FQGNSA. This CDR3 is built from 12 residues. CDR3 DNA sequence: TGTGCCAGCAGCTTACACGGCACTGAAGTTTTCTTT. Amino acids: CASSLHGTEVFF.

This clonotype has a handful of counts. This sequence joins TRBV7-9 and TRBJ2-1; D unresolved. Germline loops: CDR1 SEHNR, CDR2 FQNEAQ (reference sequence). Trimming took off 5 bases at V and 5 bases at J, with 19 bases between the two ends. The CDR3 length is 16 residues. CDR3 loop: CASSPYGPHVNNEQFF. CDR3 coding DNA: TGTGCCAGCAGCCCCTACGGCCCCCACGTCAACAATGAGCAGTTCTTC.

This clonotype was found many times. The rearrangement joins TRBV29-1 to TRBJ2-1, with 13 nucleotides matching TRBD2. Trimming cost V 1 base and J 4 bases; bases outside gene matches: 10. The length of the CDR3 is 18 residues. CDR1 and CDR2 from the germline V gene are SQVTM and ANQGSEA. The CDR3 reads CSVEGPTSGRASYNEQFF. In DNA, the CDR3 is TGCAGCGTTGAAGGACCAACTAGCGGGAGGGCGTCTTACAATGAGCAGTTCTTC.

This clonotype has only a few counts. The rearrangement links TRBV4-3 to TRBJ1-1, with 10 nucleotides matching TRBD1. This CDR3 contains 17 residues. Germline CDR1 LGHNA, CDR2 YSLEER. Losses at the gene ends were 0 bases for V and 1 base for J; bases not matched to a gene: 5. For the CDR3, the DNA is TGCGCCAGCAGCCAAGATCGGGGGACAGGGGCGAACACTGAAGCTTTCTTT. This gives the protein CASSQDRGTGANTEAFF.

This clonotype was detected a few times. The rearrangement links TRBV6-2 or TRBV6-3 to TRBJ1-2, with D perhaps TRBD1 (6 bases). Germline V gene sequence: CDR1 MNHEY, CDR2 SVGEGT. Trimming shortened V by 4 bases and J by 7 bases, and 13 bases separated the two germline ends. This CDR3 is 13 amino acids long. CDR3 sequence reads: CASSLSRGIGYTF. DNA for the CDR3: TGTGCCAGCAGTTTGAGCAGGGGAATTGGCTACACCTTC.

Regarding this clonotype: A much larger clone is a single base away; this may be a read error. The chain carries TRBV13 and TRBJ1-4, with 8 bases fitting TRBD1. CDR1 and CDR2 from the germline V gene are PRHDT and FYEKMQ (reference sequence). V shed 4 bases and J 10 bases; nucleotides not matched to a gene: 11. The CDR3 consists of 15 residues. CDR3 coding DNA: TGTGCCAGCAGCTACGGACAGGGATTGGGCGGAAAACTGTTTTTT. Amino acids: CASSYGQGLGGKLFF.

This clonotype appeared a few times. The chain links TRBV12-3 or TRBV12-4 to TRBJ1-4, with D possibly TRBD1 on 5 matching bases. Deletions cut 5 bases from V and 5 bases from J, with 12 bases between. The CDR3 spans 14 residues. CDR3 coding DNA: TGTGCCAGCAGTAACCGGGACCGGAATGAAAAACTGTTTTTT. Protein: CASSNRDRNEKLFF.

Note on this clonotype: The missing conserved phenylalanine or tryptophan at the end of this CDR3 makes a read error likely. The chain uses TRBV6-2 or TRBV6-3 and TRBJ2-4, with a possible D match to TRBD2 (5 bases). Germline V gives CDR1 MNHEY, CDR2 SVGEGT. CDR3 length: 19 residues. The ends were cut back, 0 bases at V and 3 bases at J, with 21 bases in the middle. CDR3: CASSYSSSASLTGKNIQYI. CDR3 nucleotides: TGTGCCAGCAGTTACTCATCTTCCGCTAGCCTTACGGGCAAAAACATTCAGTACATC.

In its sample, this clonotype was seen a few times. This may be a read error, as it is one base from a much larger clone. The chain joins TRBV7-9 to TRBJ2-2; no firm D call. The V gene's germline CDR1 is SEHNR and CDR2 FQNEAQ (reference sequence). V was clipped by 6 bases and J by 2 bases, with 13 bases between them. The CDR3 contains 15 residues. The CDR3 here is CASRHPRQNTGELFF. The DNA of the CDR3 is TGTGCCAGCAGGCACCCGAGACAAAACACCGGGGAGCTGTTTTTT.

The genes are TRBV6-5 and TRBJ2-3; D possibly corresponds to TRBD2 (6 bases). Germline V gives CDR1 MNHEY, CDR2 SVGAGI. The CDR3 loop spans 15 amino acids. V lost 2 bases and J 2 bases, leaving 11 bases between the germline ends. CDR3 protein: CASSYGGDFTDTQYF. The CDR3 region has the DNA TGTGCCAGCAGTTACGGAGGGGACTTCACAGATACGCAGTATTTT.

V and J are TRBV20-1 and TRBJ2-3; perhaps TRBD2 as D (6 bases). There are 16 residues in the CDR3. CDR1 is DFQATT, CDR2 SNEGSKA, per germline (reference sequence). The V end lost 6 bases, the J end lost 4 bases, and 23 bases lay between the germline ends. CDR3 loop: CSAHPRWTGESDTQYF. The CDR3 DNA is TGCAGTGCCCATCCTCGTTGGACGGGGGAATCAGATACGCAGTATTTT.

The chain joins TRBV15 to TRBJ2-7; TRBD2 is a possible D gene (6 bases). CDR1 and CDR2 from the germline V gene are LNHNV and YYDKDF (reference sequence). Trimming took 0 bases from V and 0 from J, leaving 9 bases between them. CDR3 size: 15 residues. CDR3 sequence reads: CATSRDGGSSYEQYF. The CDR3 nucleotides read TGTGCCACCAGCAGAGATGGGGGGAGCTCCTACGAGCAGTACTTC.

The rearrangement joins TRBV14 to TRBJ2-7; TRBD2 matches at 7 bases. CDR1 and CDR2 from the germline V gene are SGHDN and FVKESK. The CDR3 has 18 amino acids. The trim removed 5 bases at V and 1 base at J, leaving 17 bases unmatched. The CDR3 protein is CASSSRDGRFPGSYEQYF. CDR3 in DNA: TGTGCCAGCAGCTCCCGGGACGGGAGGTTCCCCGGGTCCTACGAGCAGTACTTC. The whole variable domain, filled in from reference TRBV14 and TRBJ2-7, reads EAGVTQFPSHSVIEKGQTVTLRCDPISGHDNLYWYRRVMGKEIKFLLHFVKESKQDESGMPNNRFLAERTGGTYSTLKVQPAELEDSGVYFCASSSRDGRFPGSYEQYFGPGTRLTVT.

This clonotype has more than one count but fewer than ten. The chain combines TRBV24-1 with TRBJ2-3; 9 bases are shared with TRBD2. Germline V gene data show CDR1 as KGHDR and CDR2 as SFDVKD. There are 17 residues in the CDR3. J lost 1 base, V lost 4 bases, and 8 bases had no gene match. CDR3 amino acids: CATSDLGAGGGTDTQYF. The CDR3 nucleotides are TGTGCCACCAGTGACCTAGGAGCGGGAGGTGGCACAGATACGCAGTATTTT.

As to this clonotype: A single base separates this from a much larger clone, so it may be a read error. The chain has TRBV7-9 and TRBJ2-3; D is undetermined. V shed 5 bases and J shed 8 bases, with 11 bases lying between them. Germline CDR1 SEHNR, CDR2 FQNEAQ (reference sequence). This CDR3 is 12 amino acids long. The CDR3 reads CASSHPSGTQYF. In DNA form, the CDR3 reads TGTGCCAGCAGCCACCCTTCAGGTACGCAGTATTTT.

The sample holds a few counts of this clonotype. The J gene is TRBJ2-3, the V gene TRBV12-3 or TRBV12-4; TRBD1 matches 11 bases. Trimming cost V 7 bases and J 5 bases; bases outside gene matches: 8. The CDR3 spans 15 residues. Written as DNA, the CDR3 is TGTGCCAGCAAAATGCCGGGACAGGGGGTAGATACGCAGTATTTT. Translation: CASKMPGQGVDTQYF.

There are a few counts of this clonotype. This rearrangement joins TRBV13 to TRBJ1-1; TRBD1 matches 7 bases. The CDR3 covers 15 residues. The V gene end was trimmed by 3 bases and the J gene end by 1 base; junction bases not matched to a gene: 5. Germline CDR1 is PRHDT and CDR2 is FYEKMQ (reference sequence). Here the CDR3 DNA reads TGTGCCAGCAGCTTCGTAAACAGGGGGAACACTGAAGCTTTCTTT. Its protein is CASSFVNRGNTEAFF.

As regards this clonotype: Since no conserved phenylalanine or tryptophan closes the CDR3, a read error is the likely cause. This sequence joins TRBV29-1 and TRBJ2-2; D gene uncertain. This CDR3 has 12 amino acids. CDR1 is SQVTM and CDR2 is ANQGSEA in the germline V gene. The CDR3 nucleotides are TGCAGCGTTGAATGGAACACCGTGGAGCTGTTTGTT. This sequence encodes CSVEWNTVELFV.

On this clonotype: A much larger clone differs by one base, so this may be a read error. The chain joins TRBV19 to TRBJ2-5, with TRBD1 as a possible D gene (6 bases). In germline, CDR1 is LNHDA, CDR2 SQIVND (reference sequence). With 1 base removed from V and 0 bases from J, the gap between germline ends came to 15 bases. The CDR3 length is 17 residues. The CDR3 region is CASSIAPGQTYQETQYF. The CDR3 nucleotides read TGTGCCAGTAGTATAGCCCCTGGACAGACCTACCAAGAGACCCAGTACTTC.

This clonotype appeared many times. The chain uses TRBV7-2 and TRBJ2-7; TRBD1 aligns across 10 bases. Trimming at V came to 4 bases and at J to 5 bases, leaving 5 bases not matched to a gene. Germline CDR1 reads SGHTA; CDR2 reads FQGNSA. This CDR3 contains 14 residues. The CDR3 is CASSSWGQGNEQYF. The CDR3 DNA reads as TGTGCCAGCAGCTCCTGGGGACAGGGGAACGAGCAGTACTTC.